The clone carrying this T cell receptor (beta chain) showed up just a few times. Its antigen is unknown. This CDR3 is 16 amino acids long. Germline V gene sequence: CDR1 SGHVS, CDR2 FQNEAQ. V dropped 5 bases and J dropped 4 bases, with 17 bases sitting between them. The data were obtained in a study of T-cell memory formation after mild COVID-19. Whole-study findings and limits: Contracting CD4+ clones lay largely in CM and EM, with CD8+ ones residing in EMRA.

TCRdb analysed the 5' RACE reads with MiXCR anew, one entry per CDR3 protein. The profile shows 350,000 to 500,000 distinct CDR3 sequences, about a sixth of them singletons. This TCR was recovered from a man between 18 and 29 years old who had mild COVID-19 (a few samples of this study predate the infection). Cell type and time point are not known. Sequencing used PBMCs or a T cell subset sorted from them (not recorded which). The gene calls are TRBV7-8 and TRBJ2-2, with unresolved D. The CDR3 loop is CASSIPRVYSTGELFF. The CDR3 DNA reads TGTGCCAGCAGCATCCCCCGGGTTTATAGCACCGGGGAGCTGTTTTTT.